This T cell receptor beta chain is drawn from a study of blood T cell repertoires in COVID-19. The wider study: The samples span acute and convalescent COVID-19 from the United States, Italy and Spain.

CDR3 size: 14 residues. Trimming at V came to 6 bases and at J to 3 bases, leaving 3 bases not matched to a gene. CDR1 is SNHLY, CDR2 FYNNEI, per germline. Followed over time, Seattle patients had been enrolled while infection was active. Libraries were prepared by immunoSEQ multiplex PCR; TCRdb keeps only in-frame clonotypes and omits some of them. Of around 340,000 clones listed, 86% are singletons. The rearrangement joins TRBV2 to TRBJ2-5, with 11 bases aligning to TRBD2. Sequencing input: peripheral blood. This sequence was found in an older woman with COVID-19, enrolled during active disease. CDR3 sequence: CASSRGLAEETQYF. The CDR3 region has the DNA TGTGCCAGCAGCCGGGGACTAGCGGAAGAGACCCAGTACTTC.